Detailed here is one TCR beta chain. The antigen is undetermined. The repertoire was sequenced with immunoSEQ multiplex PCR; TCRdb's copy has only in-frame clones and lacks some. The sample has 100,000 to 110,000 clones, under 95% seen once. This entry belongs to a study of OX40 agonist ivuxolimab in advanced cancers. Background on the study: An agonistic human IgG2 monoclonal antibody against OX40 (CD134) was given. Partial responses, seen in three patients, involved one hepatocellular carcinoma and two cutaneous melanomas. Averaging 60 years in age, with a range of roughly 23 to 80, the cohort was about 85% male. Study-wide points: No determination was made of the antigen specificity of the expanded peripheral T cells.

The CDR3 consists of 13 residues. Germline CDR1 KGHSH, CDR2 LQKENI. Between the trimmed V and J ends, which lost 3 bases and 5 bases, there was a span of 10 bases. The chain employs TRBV18 and TRBJ2-5; no reliable D call. Here the sequenced sample was CD4+ or CD8+ T cells sorted from blood, taken in a trial of the OX40 agonist ivuxolimab. This TCR was recovered from an adult with an advanced solid tumor such as melanoma, head and neck, liver or kidney cancer. The CDR3, as DNA: TGTGCCAGCTCACCGGGGTTGTGGGAGACCCAGTACTTC. It yields the protein CASSPGLWETQYF.